This is a list of T cell receptor beta chains from one sample in a study of blood T cell repertoires in COVID-19. Method: immunoSEQ multiplex PCR; TCRdb's copy keeps in-frame clones and lacks some. The sample has some 260,000 clones, about 73% seen once. The source material was peripheral blood. Receptors originate from a woman aged 80 or over with acute or convalescent COVID-19. The CDR3 runs from the conserved cysteine through the conserved F or W. The D gene is left open where the match is weak. Only part of the rows carry a size: once, few, many, or a class if the clone is expanded.

V	size	D	J	length	DNA	CDR3
TRBV11-2	-	-	TRBJ1-1	14	TGTGCCAGCAGCTCCCTTGCAGGGGACACTGAAGCTTTCTTT	CASSSLAGDTEAFF
TRBV19	-	-	TRBJ1-1	12	TGTGCCAGTAGTAGGAGGGAGGGAGGTGCTTTCTTT	CASSRREGGAFF
TRBV5-1	few	TRBD1	TRBJ2-3	14	TGCGCCAGCAGCAAGGACAGGGCAGCAGATACGCAGTATTTT	CASSKDRAADTQYF
TRBV6-5	few	TRBD1	TRBJ1-2	14	TGTGCCAGCAGTTACACGGACAGGGCGTATGGCTACACCTTC	CASSYTDRAYGYTF
TRBV5-4	-	TRBD1	TRBJ1-4	16	TGTGCCAGCAGCTTGGCCCAGACAGGGGGAAAGGAAAAACTGTTTTTT	CASSLAQTGGKEKLFF
TRBV5-4	-	TRBD1	TRBJ2-7	15	TGTGCCAGCAGCATAACCGGGACAGGGGTGGACGAGCAGTACTTC	CASSITGTGVDEQYF
TRBV7-2	-	TRBD2	TRBJ2-3	18	TGTGCCAGCAGCTCCGGGACTAGCGGGGGGGCTCGCACAGATACGCAGTATTTT	CASSSGTSGGARTDTQYF
TRBV29-1	-	-	TRBJ1-5	14	TGCAGCGTTGTGGTGCGGGGGGGAAATCAGCCCCAGCATTTT	CSVVVRGGNQPQHF
TRBV21-1	once	-	TRBJ2-6	19	TGTGCCAGCAGCAAAGTGATGGGGGGACCGATGTCTGGGGCCAACGTCCTGACTTTC	CASSKVMGGPMSGANVLTF
TRBV2	many	TRBD1	TRBJ2-2	16	TGTGCCAGCAGTGTGGGTCAGGGGGCGAACACCGGGGAGCTGTTTTTT	CASSVGQGANTGELFF
TRBV19	-	TRBD1	TRBJ1-2	15	TGTGCCAGTCTTACCGAGACAGGGGGCTACTATGGCTACACCTTC	CASLTETGGYYGYTF
TRBV6-6	many	-	TRBJ1-2	15	TGTGCCAGCAGACCACCCGGGACAACTAACTATGGCTACACCTTC	CASRPPGTTNYGYTF
TRBV4-2	-	-	TRBJ1-2	14	TGTGCCAGCAGCCCAGACAGATCTAACTATGGCTACACCTTC	CASSPDRSNYGYTF
TRBV5-1	few	TRBD1	TRBJ1-3	17	TGCGCCAGCAGCTTGGGAGGGACAGGGAGCTCTGGAAACACCATATATTTT	CASSLGGTGSSGNTIYF
TRBV3-1/TRBV3-2	-	-	TRBJ1-3	15	TGTGCCAGCAGCCAAGCCGAGCCGCTCGGAAACACCATATATTTT	CASSQAEPLGNTIYF
TRBV3-1/TRBV3-2	-	TRBD1	TRBJ1-3	15	TGTGCCAGCAGACAACAGGGGGCTAATGGAAACACCATATATTTT	CASRQQGANGNTIYF
TRBV10-2	-	-	TRBJ2-3	15	TGCGCCAGCAGTAGAGAGTACAGGGAGACAGATACGCAGTATTTT	CASSREYRETDTQYF
TRBV6-5	-	-	TRBJ1-4	14	TGTGCCAGCAGCGGGACTCCAACTAATGAAAAACTGTTTTTT	CASSGTPTNEKLFF
TRBV29-1	-	-	TRBJ2-7	11	TGCAGCGTCGGACAAGCCTACGAGCAGTACTTC	CSVGQAYEQYF
TRBV7-9	-	-	TRBJ1-5	14	TGTGCCAGCAGCTTAGAGGGGGTACAACAGCCCCAGCATTTT	CASSLEGVQQPQHF
TRBV6-2/TRBV6-3	-	TRBD1	TRBJ1-4	15	TGTGCCAGCAGTTACTGGAGACAGGGTGGGGAAAAACTGTTTTTT	CASSYWRQGGEKLFF
TRBV18	-	-	TRBJ2-7	18	TGTGCCAGCTCACCATTTTCATTGGGCGGGGCATTCACCTACGAGCAGTACTTC	CASSPFSLGGAFTYEQYF
TRBV19	-	TRBD1	TRBJ1-1	14	TGTGCCAGTAGCGGACAGGGGGCGGGCACTGAAGCTTTCTTT	CASSGQGAGTEAFF
TRBV6-5	-	-	TRBJ1-5	16	TGTGCCAGCAGTTACCAGGACAGACTTCGCAATCAGCCCCAGCATTTT	CASSYQDRLRNQPQHF
TRBV6-2/TRBV6-3	-	TRBD2	TRBJ2-1	15	TGTGCCAGCAGTTACCCGGTACTAGCGGGAGGGGAGCAGTTCTTC	CASSYPVLAGGEQFF
TRBV5-1	-	-	TRBJ2-5	15	TGCGCCAGCAGCTTGGCCAGGGGAATCCAAGAGACCCAGTACTTC	CASSLARGIQETQYF
TRBV2	-	-	TRBJ1-1	13	TGTGCCAGCAGTGCAGAAAGGAACACTGAAGCTTTCTTT	CASSAERNTEAFF
TRBV10-1	-	TRBD2	TRBJ2-5	16	TGCGCCAGCAGTAGGGGGACTAGCGGGAGCCAAGAGACCCAGTACTTC	CASSRGTSGSQETQYF
TRBV10-3	few	-	TRBJ2-2	14	TGTGCCATCAGGGGGGACACATCCACCGGGGAGCTGTTTTTT	CAIRGDTSTGELFF
TRBV9	-	-	TRBJ2-3	15	TGTGCCAGCAGCGTAGGTGGGGGCCGGACAGATACGCAGTATTTT	CASSVGGGRTDTQYF
TRBV2	-	-	TRBJ1-5	14	TGTGCCAGCAGTGAAGTGCTCAGGGTGCAGCCCCAGCATTTT	CASSEVLRVQPQHF
TRBV27	once	TRBD2	TRBJ2-2	16	TGTGCCAGCAGTTTATGGGTGGGAGGGCCGTCCGGGGAGCTGTTTTTT	CASSLWVGGPSGELFF
TRBV16	-	-	TRBJ1-5	13	TGTGCCAGCAGCCTGACAGTCAATCAGCCCCAGCATTTT	CASSLTVNQPQHF